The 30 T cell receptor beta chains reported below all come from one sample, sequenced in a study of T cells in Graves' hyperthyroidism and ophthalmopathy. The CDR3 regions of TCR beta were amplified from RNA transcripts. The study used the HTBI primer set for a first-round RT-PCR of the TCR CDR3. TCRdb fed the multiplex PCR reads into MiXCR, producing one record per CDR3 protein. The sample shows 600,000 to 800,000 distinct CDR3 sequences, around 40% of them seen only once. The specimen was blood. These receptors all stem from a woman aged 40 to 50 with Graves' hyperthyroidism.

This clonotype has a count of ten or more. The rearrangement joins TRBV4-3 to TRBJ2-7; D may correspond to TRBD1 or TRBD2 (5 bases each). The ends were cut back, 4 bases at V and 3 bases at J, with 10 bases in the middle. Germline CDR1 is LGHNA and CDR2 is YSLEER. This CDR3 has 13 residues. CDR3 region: CASSPWGIYEQYF. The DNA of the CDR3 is TGCGCCAGCAGCCCATGGGGGATCTACGAGCAGTACTTC.

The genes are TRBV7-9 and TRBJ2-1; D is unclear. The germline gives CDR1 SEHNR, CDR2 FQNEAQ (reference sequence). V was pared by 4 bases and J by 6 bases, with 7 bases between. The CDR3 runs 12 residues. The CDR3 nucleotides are TGTGCCAGCAGCTCGAGCACCAATGAGCAGTTCTTC. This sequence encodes CASSSSTNEQFF.

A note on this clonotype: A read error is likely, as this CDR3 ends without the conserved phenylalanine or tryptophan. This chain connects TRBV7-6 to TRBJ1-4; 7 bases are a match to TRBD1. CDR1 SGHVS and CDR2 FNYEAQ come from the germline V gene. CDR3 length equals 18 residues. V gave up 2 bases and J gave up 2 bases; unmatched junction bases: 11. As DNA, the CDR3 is TGTGCCAGCAGCTTAATTAACGGACAGGCCGCGACTAATGAAAAACTGTTTCTT. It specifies CASSLINGQAATNEKLFL.

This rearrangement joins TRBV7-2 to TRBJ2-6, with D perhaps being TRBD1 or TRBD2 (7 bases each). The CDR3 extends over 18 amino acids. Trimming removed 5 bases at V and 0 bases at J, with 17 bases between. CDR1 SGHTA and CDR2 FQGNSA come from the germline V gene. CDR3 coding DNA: TGTGCCAGCAGCCCGACGGGGGGACAGTTCTCTGGGGCCAACGTCCTGACTTTC. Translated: CASSPTGGQFSGANVLTF.

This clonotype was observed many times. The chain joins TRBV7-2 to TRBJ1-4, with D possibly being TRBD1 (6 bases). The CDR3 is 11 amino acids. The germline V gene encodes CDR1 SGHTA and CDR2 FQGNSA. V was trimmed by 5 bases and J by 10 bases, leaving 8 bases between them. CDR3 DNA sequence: TGTGCCAGCAGCCAGACAGGAAAACTGTTTTTT. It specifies CASSQTGKLFF.

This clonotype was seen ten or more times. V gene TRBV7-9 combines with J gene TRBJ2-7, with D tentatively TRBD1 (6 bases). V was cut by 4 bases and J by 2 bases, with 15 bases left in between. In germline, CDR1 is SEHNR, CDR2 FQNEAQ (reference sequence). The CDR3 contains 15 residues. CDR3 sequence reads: CASSSRAGEPYEQYF. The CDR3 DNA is TGTGCCAGCAGCTCCCGGGCAGGGGAGCCCTACGAGCAGTACTTC.

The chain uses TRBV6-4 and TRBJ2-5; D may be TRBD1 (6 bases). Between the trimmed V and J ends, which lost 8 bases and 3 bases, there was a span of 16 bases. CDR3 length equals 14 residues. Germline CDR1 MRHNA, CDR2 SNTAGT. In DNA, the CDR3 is TGTGCCAGCTCACCACCGGCAGGGGAAGAGACCCAGTACTTC. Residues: CASSPPAGEETQYF.

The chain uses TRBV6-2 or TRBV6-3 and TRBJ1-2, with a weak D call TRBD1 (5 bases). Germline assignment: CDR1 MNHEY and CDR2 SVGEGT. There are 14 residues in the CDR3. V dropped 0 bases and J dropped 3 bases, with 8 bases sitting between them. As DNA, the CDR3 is TGTGCCAGCAGTTACTCTTCCAGGGACTATGGCTACACCTTC. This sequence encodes CASSYSSRDYGYTF.

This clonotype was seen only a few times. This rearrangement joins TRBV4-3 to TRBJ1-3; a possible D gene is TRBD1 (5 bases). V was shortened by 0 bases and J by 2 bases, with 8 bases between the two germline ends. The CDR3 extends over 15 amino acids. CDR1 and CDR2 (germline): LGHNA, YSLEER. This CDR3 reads CASSQDPTAGNTIYF. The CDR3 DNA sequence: TGCGCCAGCAGCCAAGATCCGACAGCTGGAAACACCATATATTTT.

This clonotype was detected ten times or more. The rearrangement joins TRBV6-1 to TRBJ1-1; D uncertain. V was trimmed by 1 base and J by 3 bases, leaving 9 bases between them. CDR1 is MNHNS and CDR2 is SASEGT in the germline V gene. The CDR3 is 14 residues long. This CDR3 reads CASSEGGSYTEAFF. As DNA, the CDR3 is TGTGCCAGCAGTGAAGGGGGATCGTACACTGAAGCTTTCTTT.

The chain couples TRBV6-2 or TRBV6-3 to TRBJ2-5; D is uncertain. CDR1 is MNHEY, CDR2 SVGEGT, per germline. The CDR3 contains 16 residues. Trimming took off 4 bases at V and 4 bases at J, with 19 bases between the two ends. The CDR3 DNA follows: TGTGCCAGCAGTTCCCTTCCAACGGGTGGTGGAGAGACCCAGTACTTC. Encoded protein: CASSSLPTGGGETQYF.

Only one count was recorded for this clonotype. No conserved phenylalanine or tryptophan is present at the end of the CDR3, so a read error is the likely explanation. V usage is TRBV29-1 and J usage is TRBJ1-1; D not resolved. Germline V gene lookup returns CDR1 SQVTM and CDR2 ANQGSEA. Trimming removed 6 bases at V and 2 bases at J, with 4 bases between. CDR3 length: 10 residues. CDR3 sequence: CSVANTEAFL. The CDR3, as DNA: TGCAGCGTGGCAAACACTGAAGCTTTCCTT.

The CDR3: CASSAPGTANEKLFF. The CDR3 region has the DNA TGTGCCAGTAGTGCCCCAGGGACAGCGAATGAAAAACTGTTTTTT. V and J are TRBV19 and TRBJ1-4; 7 bases map to TRBD1. There are 15 residues in the CDR3. The V segment lost 5 bases and the J segment 5 bases; nucleotides outside the gene matches: 8. The germline V gene has CDR1 LNHDA and CDR2 SQIVND (reference sequence).

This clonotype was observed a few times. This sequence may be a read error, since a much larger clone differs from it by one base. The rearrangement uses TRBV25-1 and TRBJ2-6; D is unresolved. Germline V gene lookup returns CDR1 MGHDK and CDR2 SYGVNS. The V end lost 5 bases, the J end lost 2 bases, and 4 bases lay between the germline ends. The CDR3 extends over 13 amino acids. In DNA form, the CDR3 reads TGTGCCAGCAGTAAGACTGGGGCCAACGTCCTGACTTTC. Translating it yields CASSKTGANVLTF. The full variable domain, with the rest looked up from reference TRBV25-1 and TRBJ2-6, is EADIYQTPRYLVIGTGKKITLECSQTMGHDKMYWYQQDPGMELHLIHYSYGVNSTEKGDLSSESTVSRIRTEHFPLTLESARPSHTSQYLCASSKTGANVLTFGAGSRLTVL.

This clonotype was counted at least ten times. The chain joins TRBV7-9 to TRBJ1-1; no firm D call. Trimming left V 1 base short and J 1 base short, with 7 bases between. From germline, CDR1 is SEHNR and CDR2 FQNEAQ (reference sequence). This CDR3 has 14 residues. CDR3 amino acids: CASSLDWANTEAFF. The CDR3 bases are TGTGCCAGCAGCTTAGATTGGGCGAACACTGAAGCTTTCTTT. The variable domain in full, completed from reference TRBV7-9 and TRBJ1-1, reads DTGVSQNPRHKITKRGQNVTFRCDPISEHNRLYWYRQTLGQGPEFLTYFQNEAQLEKSRLLSDRFSAERPKGSFSTLEIQRTEQGDSAMYLCASSLDWANTEAFFGQGTRLTVV.

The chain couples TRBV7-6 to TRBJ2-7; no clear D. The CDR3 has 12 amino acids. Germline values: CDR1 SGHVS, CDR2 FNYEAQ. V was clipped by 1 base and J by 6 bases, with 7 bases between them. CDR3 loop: CASSLGNTEQYF. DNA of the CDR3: TGTGCCAGCAGCTTAGGGAATACCGAGCAGTACTTC.

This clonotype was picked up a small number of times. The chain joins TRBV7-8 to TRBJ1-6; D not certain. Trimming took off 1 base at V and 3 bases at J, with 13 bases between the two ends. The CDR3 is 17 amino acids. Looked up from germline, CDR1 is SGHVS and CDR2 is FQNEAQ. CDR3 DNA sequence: TGTGCCAGCAGCTTAGATGGATCGGGATTCTATAATTCACCCCTCCACTTT. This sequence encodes CASSLDGSGFYNSPLHF.

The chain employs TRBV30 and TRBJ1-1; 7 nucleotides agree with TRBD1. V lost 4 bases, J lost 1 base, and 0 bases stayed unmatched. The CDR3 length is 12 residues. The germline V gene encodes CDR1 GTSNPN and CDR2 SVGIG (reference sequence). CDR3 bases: TGTGCCTGGAACAGGGGGAACACTGAAGCTTTCTTT. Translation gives CAWNRGNTEAFF. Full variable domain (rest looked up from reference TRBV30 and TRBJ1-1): SQTIHQWPATLVQPVGSPLSLECTVEGTSNPNLYWYRQAAGRGLQLLFYSVGIGQISSEVPQNLSASRPQDRQFILSSKKLLLSDSGFYLCAWNRGNTEAFFGQGTRLTVV.

CDR3 sequence reads: CASSLASARRGEQYF. The CDR3 DNA sequence: TGTGCCAGCAGCTTAGCGTCGGCGAGGCGGGGAGAGCAGTACTTC. V usage is TRBV7-2 and J usage is TRBJ2-7; a possible D gene is TRBD2 (6 bases). The germline gives CDR1 SGHTA, CDR2 FQGNSA. Trimming stripped 0 bases from V and 7 bases from J, with 16 bases between. CDR3 length: 15 residues.

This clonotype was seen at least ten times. The CDR3 nucleotides read TGCAGTGCTAGAGTGGACCAACATGGGACCCAGTACTTC. Amino acid sequence: CSARVDQHGTQYF. The chain joins TRBV20-1 to TRBJ2-5; the D is unclear. CDR1 and CDR2 (germline): DFQATT, SNEGSKA (reference sequence). The ends were cut back, 1 base at V and 7 bases at J, with 13 bases in the middle. The CDR3 loop spans 13 amino acids.

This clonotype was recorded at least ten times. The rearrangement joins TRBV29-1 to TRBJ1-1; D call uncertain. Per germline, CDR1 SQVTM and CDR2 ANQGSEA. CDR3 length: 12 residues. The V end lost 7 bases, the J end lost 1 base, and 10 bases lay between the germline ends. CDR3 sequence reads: CSAEEANTEAFF. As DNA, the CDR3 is TGCAGCGCCGAAGAGGCGAACACTGAAGCTTTCTTT.

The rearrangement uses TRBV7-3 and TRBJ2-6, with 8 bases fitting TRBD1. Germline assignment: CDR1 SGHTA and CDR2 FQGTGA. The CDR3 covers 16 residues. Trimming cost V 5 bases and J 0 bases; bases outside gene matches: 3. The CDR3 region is CASSRQGSSGANVLTF. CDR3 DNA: TGTGCCAGCAGCCGACAGGGGAGCTCTGGGGCCAACGTCCTGACTTTC.

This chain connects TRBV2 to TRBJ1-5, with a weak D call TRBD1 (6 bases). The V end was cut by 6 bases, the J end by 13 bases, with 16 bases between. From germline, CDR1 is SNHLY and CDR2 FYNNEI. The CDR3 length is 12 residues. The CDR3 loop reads CASRPEGGNQHF. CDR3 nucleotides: TGTGCCAGCAGACCAGAGGGGGGCAATCAGCATTTT.

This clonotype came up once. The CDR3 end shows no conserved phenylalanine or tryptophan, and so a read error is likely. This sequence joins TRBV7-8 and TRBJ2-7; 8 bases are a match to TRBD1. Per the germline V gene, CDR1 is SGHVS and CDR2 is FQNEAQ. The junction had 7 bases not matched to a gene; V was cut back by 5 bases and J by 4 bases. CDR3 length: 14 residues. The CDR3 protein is CASSQDRGQYEQYL. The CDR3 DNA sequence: TGTGCCAGCAGCCAAGACAGGGGTCAATACGAGCAGTACCTC.

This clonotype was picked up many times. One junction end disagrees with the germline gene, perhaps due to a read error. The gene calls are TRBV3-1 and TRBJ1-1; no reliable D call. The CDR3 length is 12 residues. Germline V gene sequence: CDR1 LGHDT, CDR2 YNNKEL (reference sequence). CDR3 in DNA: TGTGCCAGCAGCCACGCCGCCTCAAGGTTACGATTT. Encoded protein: CASSHAASRLRF.

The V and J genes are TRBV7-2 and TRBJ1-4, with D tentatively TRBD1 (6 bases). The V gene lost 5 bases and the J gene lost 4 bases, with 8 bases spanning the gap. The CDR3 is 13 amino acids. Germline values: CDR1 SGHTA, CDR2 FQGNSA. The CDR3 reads CASSTGYNEKLFF. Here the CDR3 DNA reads TGTGCCAGCAGCACAGGGTATAATGAAAAACTGTTTTTT.

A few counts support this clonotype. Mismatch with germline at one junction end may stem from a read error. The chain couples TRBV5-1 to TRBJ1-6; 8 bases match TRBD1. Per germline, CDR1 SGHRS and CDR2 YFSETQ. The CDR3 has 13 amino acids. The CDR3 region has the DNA TGCGCCTCCTTTCCAGGGGGCGATTCACCCCTCAACTTT. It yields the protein CASFPGGDSPLNF.

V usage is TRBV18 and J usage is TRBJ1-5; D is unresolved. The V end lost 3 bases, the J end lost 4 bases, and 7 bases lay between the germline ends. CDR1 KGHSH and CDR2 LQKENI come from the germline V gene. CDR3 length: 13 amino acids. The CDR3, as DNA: TGTGCCAGCTCACCCGACAATAATCAGCCCCAGCATTTT. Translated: CASSPDNNQPQHF.

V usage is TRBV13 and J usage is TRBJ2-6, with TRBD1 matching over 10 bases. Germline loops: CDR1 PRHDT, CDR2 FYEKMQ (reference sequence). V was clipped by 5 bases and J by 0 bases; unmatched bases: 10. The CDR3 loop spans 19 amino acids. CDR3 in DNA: TGTGCCAGCAGCCCAATTGACAGGGGGCCGGTCTCTGGGGCCAACGTCCTGACTTTC. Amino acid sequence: CASSPIDRGPVSGANVLTF.

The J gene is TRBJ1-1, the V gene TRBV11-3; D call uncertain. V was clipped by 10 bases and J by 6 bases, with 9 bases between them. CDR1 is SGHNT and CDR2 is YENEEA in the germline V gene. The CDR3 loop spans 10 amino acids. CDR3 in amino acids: CATGPPEAFF. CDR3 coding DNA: TGTGCCACCGGTCCCCCTGAAGCTTTCTTT. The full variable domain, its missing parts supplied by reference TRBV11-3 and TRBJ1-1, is EAGVVQSPRYKIIEKKQPVAFWCNPISGHNTLYWYLQNLGQGPELLIRYENEEAVDDSQLPKDRFSAERLKGVDSTLKIQPAELGDSAVYLCATGPPEAFFGQGTRLTVV.